A single sample gave rise to the 18 T cell receptor beta chains below, sequenced in a study of response to subunit inactivated influenza vaccine. Each CDR3 protein gets one entry after TCRdb re-called the RT-PCR reads with MiXCR. The sample carries 710,000 or so distinct CDR3 sequences, around a sixth recorded once. This material consisted of PBMCs from blood, taken roughly 12 days after vaccination. Source of these receptors: a man aged 45-65 years who received an inactivated influenza vaccine.

This clonotype occurred a few times. This chain connects TRBV4-2 to TRBJ2-3; D might be TRBD1 (5 bases). The CDR3 consists of 16 residues. Deletions cut 4 bases from V and 0 bases from J, with 14 bases between. Germline lookup yields CDR1 LGHNA and CDR2 YNFKEQ. CDR3 protein: CASSRQWGASTDTQYF. The CDR3 DNA is TGTGCCAGCAGCCGCCAATGGGGCGCTAGCACAGATACGCAGTATTTT.

A few counts support this clonotype. The chain recombines TRBV7-9 with TRBJ2-3; D might be TRBD2 (5 bases). There are 15 residues in the CDR3. V dropped 7 bases and J dropped 1 base, with 15 bases sitting between them. CDR1 is SEHNR, CDR2 FQNEAQ, per germline (reference sequence). DNA for the CDR3: TGTGCCAGCACCCTAGGCGGGCCCCGCACAGATACGCAGTATTTT. It yields the protein CASTLGGPRTDTQYF.

This clonotype has a count of ten or more. The chain links TRBV28 to TRBJ2-7; 10 bases agree with TRBD1. CDR3 length: 15 residues. Germline lookup yields CDR1 MDHEN and CDR2 SYDVKM. Trimming removed 3 bases from V and 2 bases from J; junction bases left unmatched: 4. CDR3 nucleotides: TGTGCCAGCAGTTTTGGGGACAGGGGCACCTACGAGCAGTACTTC. Translating gives CASSFGDRGTYEQYF.

The chain combines TRBV12-3 or TRBV12-4 with TRBJ2-7; D ambiguous. The CDR3 covers 14 residues. Trimming took 6 bases from V and 3 from J, leaving 15 bases between them. The CDR3 sequence is CASSYSLVVYEQYF. Written as DNA, the CDR3 is TGTGCCAGCAGCTACTCCCTGGTGGTCTACGAGCAGTACTTC.

The chain uses TRBV5-1 and TRBJ1-1; TRBD1 might be the D (5 bases). Germline CDR1 is SGHRS and CDR2 is YFSETQ. V lost 4 bases to trimming and J lost 0 bases, with 10 bases between them. The CDR3 spans 14 residues. In DNA form, the CDR3 reads TGCGCCAGCAGCGCTCAGGGAATGAACACTGAAGCTTTCTTT. Its translation is CASSAQGMNTEAFF.

The genes are TRBV19 and TRBJ2-4; 10 nucleotides agree with TRBD2. J gave up 4 bases and V 5 bases, and 8 bases lay outside the gene matches. This CDR3 is 16 amino acids long. In germline, CDR1 is LNHDA, CDR2 SQIVND (reference sequence). This CDR3 reads CASSAPSSGRKNIQYF. Written as DNA, the CDR3 is TGTGCCAGTAGTGCGCCTTCTAGCGGGAGAAAAAACATTCAGTACTTC. Full variable domain (remainder filled in from reference TRBV19 and TRBJ2-4): DGGITQSPKYLFRKEGQNVTLSCEQNLNHDAMYWYRQDPGQGLRLIYYSQIVNDFQKGDIAEGYSVSREKKESFPLTVTSAQKNPTAFYLCASSAPSSGRKNIQYFGAGTRLSVL.

The chain couples TRBV7-6 to TRBJ2-7; possibly TRBD2 for D (5 bases). This CDR3 contains 16 residues. Trimming pared 6 bases from V and 2 bases from J, leaving 20 bases between. Germline V gene lookup returns CDR1 SGHVS and CDR2 FNYEAQ. DNA for the CDR3: TGTGCCAGCAGTTCTGGTTCGGGGAAATCTACCTACGAGCAGTACTTC. As protein: CASSSGSGKSTYEQYF.

This clonotype came up a few times. This chain links TRBV27 with TRBJ2-1; D may be TRBD1 (5 bases). The CDR3 covers 14 residues. Trimming pared 4 bases from V and 8 bases from J, leaving 15 bases between. CDR1 is MNHEY, CDR2 SMNVEV, per germline (reference sequence). The CDR3 sequence: CASSSKQVRDEQFF. CDR3 nucleotides: TGTGCCAGCAGTTCGAAACAGGTTAGGGATGAGCAGTTCTTC.

This clonotype was recorded many times. The CDR3 coding sequence is TGCAGCGTTGAGTCCAGGGCGGGAGGGCCCGGTGAGCAGTTCTTC. This translates into CSVESRAGGPGEQFF. This chain connects TRBV29-1 to TRBJ2-1; 9 bases agree with TRBD2. This CDR3 contains 15 residues. V gave up 3 bases and J gave up 9 bases; unmatched junction bases: 12. Germline assignment: CDR1 SQVTM and CDR2 ANQGSEA.

This clonotype was observed a few times. The chain carries TRBV3-1 and TRBJ2-5; 14 nucleotides match TRBD2. Looked up from germline, CDR1 is LGHDT and CDR2 is YNNKEL (reference sequence). The CDR3 has 19 amino acids. Unmatched junction bases numbered 12, after V lost 1 base and J lost 5 bases. As DNA, the CDR3 is TGTGCCAGCAGCCAAGGGTTGACTAGCGGGGGGGCTAGTGGGGAGACCCAGTACTTC. It encodes CASSQGLTSGGASGETQYF.

The chain links TRBV2 to TRBJ1-1, with TRBD1 as a possible D gene (5 bases). V was shortened by 6 bases and J by 0 bases, with 11 bases between the two germline ends. Germline values: CDR1 SNHLY, CDR2 FYNNEI. This CDR3 contains 14 residues. CDR3 amino acids: CASRGEIMNTEAFF. The CDR3 region has the DNA TGTGCCAGCAGGGGGGAGATCATGAACACTGAAGCTTTCTTT.

This clonotype turned up a few times. This chain connects TRBV7-2 to TRBJ2-5; the match to TRBD2 covers 9 bases. Looked up from germline, CDR1 is SGHTA and CDR2 is FQGNSA. Trimming took 5 bases from V and 3 from J; bases not matched to a gene: 4. CDR3 length: 14 residues. CDR3 sequence: CASSRTSDKETQYF. Written as DNA, the CDR3 is TGTGCCAGCAGCCGGACTAGCGACAAAGAGACCCAGTACTTC.

The rearrangement joins TRBV2 to TRBJ2-2; either TRBD1 or TRBD2 may supply D (5 bases each). Germline V lookup: CDR1 SNHLY, CDR2 FYNNEI. With 1 base removed from V and 4 bases from J, the gap between germline ends came to 7 bases. The CDR3 loop spans 14 amino acids. The CDR3 protein is CASSEGGSTGELFF. CDR3 nucleotide sequence: TGTGCCAGCAGTGAAGGGGGGTCCACCGGGGAGCTGTTTTTT.

Here the CDR3 reads CSARSRTGGTGELFF. CDR3 nucleotides: TGCAGTGCTAGGTCGCGGACAGGGGGCACCGGGGAGCTGTTTTTT. This rearrangement joins TRBV20-1 to TRBJ2-2; 10 bases map to TRBD1. Germline assignment: CDR1 DFQATT and CDR2 SNEGSKA (reference sequence). J was trimmed by 4 bases and V by 3 bases; bases with no gene match: 5. CDR3 size: 15 residues.

This clonotype was recorded a few times. The rearrangement joins TRBV20-1 to TRBJ2-7, with D possibly being TRBD1 or TRBD2 (7 bases each). The CDR3 spans 12 residues. CDR1 and CDR2 (germline): DFQATT, SNEGSKA (reference sequence). V lost 6 bases and J 7 bases, leaving 16 bases between the germline ends. CDR3 residues: CSARGGVGEQYF. As DNA, the CDR3 is TGCAGTGCCAGGGGGGGGGTTGGTGAGCAGTACTTC.

This clonotype turned up a few times. The genes are TRBV20-1 and TRBJ1-5, with TRBD1 identical over 8 bases. CDR1 DFQATT and CDR2 SNEGSKA come from the germline V gene (reference sequence). V trimming: 5 bases; J trimming: 4 bases; junction bases outside the gene matches: 4. The CDR3 totals 13 residues. The CDR3 sequence is CSARTGLNQPQHF. The CDR3 DNA reads as TGCAGTGCTCGGACAGGGCTGAATCAGCCCCAGCATTTT.

This clonotype was recorded a few times. The chain employs TRBV11-2 and TRBJ2-7; the match to TRBD1 covers 11 bases. The CDR3 totals 15 residues. Germline CDR1 and CDR2: SGHAT and FQNNGV. The V segment lost 1 base and the J segment 6 bases; nucleotides outside the gene matches: 5. The chain's CDR3 is CASSLVGQGAGEQYF. In nucleotides, the CDR3 is TGTGCCAGCAGCTTAGTAGGACAGGGGGCTGGCGAGCAGTACTTC.

There are a few counts of this clonotype. The chain is built from TRBV23-1 and TRBJ2-1; D could derive from TRBD1 or TRBD2 (5 bases each). TRBV23-1 is given ORF status, its function remaining uncertain. Trimming cost V 3 bases and J 3 bases, with 15 bases left between them. This CDR3 contains 16 residues. For the CDR3, the DNA is TGCGCCAGCAGTCACCCCTTGGGACCCCGCTACAATGAGCAGTTCTTC. Its protein product is CASSHPLGPRYNEQFF.